Listed below are T cell receptor beta chains from one sample, sequenced in a study of blood T cell repertoires in COVID-19. Assay used: immunoSEQ multiplex PCR; TCRdb lists only in-frame clones, some missing. The table has about 480,000 clones, 85% to 90% seen once. Sequencing was carried out using peripheral blood. The receptor set was obtained from a woman aged 45-65 years with COVID-19, enrolled during active disease. Each CDR3 is given with its conserved first and last residue. The D gene is left open where the match is weak. The listing skips clone size in some rows; elsewhere it reads once, few, many or a size class.

clone_size	v_call	d_call	j_call	cdr3_aa	cdr3_nt
-	TRBV11-2	TRBD2	TRBJ2-3	CASSFLGGTDTQYF	TGTGCCAGCAGCTTCCTGGGGGGGACAGATACGCAGTATTTT
once	TRBV19	TRBD1	TRBJ2-3	CASSTRTGPDTQYF	TGTGCCAGTAGTACTAGGACAGGGCCAGATACGCAGTATTTT
-	TRBV12-5	-	TRBJ1-2	CASASPEAHITF	TGTGCTAGTGCCTCCCCGGAGGCCCACATCACCTTC
few	TRBV6-6	-	TRBJ1-3	CASSQASVSGNTIYF	TGTGCCAGCAGCCAAGCCTCGGTCTCTGGAAACACCATATATTTT
-	TRBV9	-	TRBJ2-2	CASRRGGGSTGELFF	TGTGCCAGCAGACGAGGGGGGGGCTCCACCGGGGAGCTGTTTTTT
-	TRBV24-1	-	TRBJ2-1	CATSAATGLPSYNEQFF	TGTGCCACCAGTGCCGCGACAGGCCTCCCCTCCTACAATGAGCAGTTCTTC
-	TRBV3-1/TRBV3-2	-	TRBJ1-6	CASSQDGSPLHF	TGTGCCAGCAGCCAAGACGGTTCACCCCTCCACTTT
-	TRBV29-1	-	TRBJ2-6	CSVVSGGGANVLTF	TGCAGCGTTGTCTCCGGTGGTGGGGCCAACGTCCTGACTTTC
-	TRBV27	-	TRBJ1-6	CASSFRQDRALHF	TGTGCCAGCAGTTTTCGCCAGGATAGAGCCCTCCACTTT
-	TRBV9	TRBD2	TRBJ2-7	CASSVGLAGAYEQYF	TGTGCCAGCAGCGTAGGACTAGCGGGGGCCTACGAGCAGTACTTC
-	TRBV28	TRBD1	TRBJ2-1	CASSLPTGGNEQFF	TGTGCCAGCAGTTTGCCGACAGGGGGCAATGAGCAGTTCTTC
once	TRBV11-2	-	TRBJ2-2	CASRPRVNTGELFF	TGTGCCAGCAGACCCCGGGTCAACACCGGGGAGCTGTTTTTT
-	TRBV4-1	TRBD1	TRBJ1-2	CASSQGVRDRGPRGYTF	TGCGCCAGCAGCCAAGGGGTCCGGGACAGGGGGCCGAGGGGCTACACCTTC
-	TRBV5-8	TRBD2	TRBJ2-5	CASSLGSGGGETQYF	TGTGCCAGCAGCTTGGGCTCGGGGGGAGGGGAGACCCAGTACTTC
-	TRBV9	TRBD2	TRBJ2-1	CASSGGIAGGEQFF	TGTGCCAGCAGCGGAGGGATAGCGGGGGGGGAGCAGTTCTTC
once	TRBV3-1/TRBV3-2	TRBD1	TRBJ2-7	CASRNRGLDYEQYF	TGTGCCAGCAGGAACAGGGGGCTGGACTACGAGCAGTACTTC
-	TRBV19	TRBD1	TRBJ1-1	CASSRQTGGTTEAFF	TGTGCCAGTAGTAGACAGACAGGGGGGACGACTGAAGCTTTCTTT
-	TRBV5-4	TRBD2	TRBJ2-3	CASSSGTTGTDTQYF	TGTGCCAGCAGCTCGGGGACTACGGGCACAGATACGCAGTATTTT
-	TRBV11-2	-	TRBJ1-6	CASSFGEGSPLHF	TGTGCCAGCAGCTTCGGAGAGGGTTCACCCCTCCACTTT
-	TRBV6-1	TRBD1	TRBJ2-6	CASSDPPGQGANVLTF	TGTGCCAGCAGTGACCCCCCGGGACAGGGGGCCAACGTCCTGACTTTC
-	TRBV10-3	TRBD1	TRBJ1-1	CAISSGQGVEAFF	TGTGCCATCAGCTCAGGACAGGGTGTTGAAGCTTTCTTT
-	TRBV7-9	-	TRBJ2-5	CASSPAETQYF	TGTGCCAGCAGTCCTGCGGAGACCCAGTACTTC
-	TRBV11-3	-	TRBJ1-1	CASSPGSDTEAFF	TGTGCCAGCAGCCCAGGGTCGGACACTGAAGCTTTCTTT
-	TRBV30	-	TRBJ2-5	CAWGRWGRQETQYF	TGTGCCTGGGGGAGGTGGGGGAGGCAAGAGACCCAGTACTTC
once	TRBV12-5	-	TRBJ1-1	CASGQNADGQTPGHTEAFF	TGTGCTAGTGGACAGAACGCCGACGGACAGACACCAGGACACACTGAAGCTTTCTTT
-	TRBV28	-	TRBJ1-5	CASSRRHSSNQPQHF	TGTGCCAGCAGCCGTAGACATTCTAGCAATCAGCCCCAGCATTTT
few	TRBV30	-	TRBJ1-5	CAWSKEAGPRGTQHF	TGTGCCTGGAGTAAGGAGGCCGGTCCGCGGGGGACCCAGCATTTT
once	TRBV3-1/TRBV3-2	TRBD2	TRBJ2-5	CASSQTSGRQETQYF	TGTGCCAGCAGCCAGACTAGCGGTAGGCAAGAGACCCAGTACTTC
-	TRBV18	TRBD1	TRBJ2-7	CASSSTGVPYEQYF	TGTGCCAGCTCTTCGACAGGGGTCCCCTACGAGCAGTACTTC